This record concerns one T cell receptor beta chain sequence. Antigen: not known. Regarding time point: week 23, last vaccination. Each vaccine dose was 300 ug of mutant IDH1 20-mer peptide, with topical imiquimod. The donors had new WHO grade 3 or 4 astrocytomas; these were IDH1-mutant and ATRX-lost. The sample belongs to a study of a mutant IDH1 vaccine in newly diagnosed glioma. Study background: Scheduled for weeks 1, 3, 5, 7, 11, 15, 19 and 23, eight vaccinations were given to patients. Patients began vaccination 4-6 weeks after radiotherapy alone, or with temozolomide cycles. Beforehand, treatment had been radiotherapy, temozolomide, or both; the majority received both.

The CDR3 sequence is 15 residues long. After removal of 5 bases from V and 0 bases from J, the junction contained 7 bases not matched to a gene. Germline CDR1 MNHNS, CDR2 SASEGT. Sequencing was performed with immunoSEQ multiplex PCR; in TCRdb, only in-frame clones are kept and a portion is missing. The sample consists of around 28,000 clones, approximately 78% of them appearing once. Material: PBMCs, obtained from a glioma patient whose treatment included an IDH1 peptide vaccine. The genes are TRBV6-1 and TRBJ2-7; 7 bases line up with TRBD1. The TCR sequence derives from a woman in her 30s with glioma. Here the CDR3 DNA reads TGTGCCAGCAGTCGAGACAGGGCCAGCTCCTACGAGCAGTACTTC. This encodes CASSRDRASSYEQYF.